These 17 T cell receptor beta chains were all obtained from the same sample, sequenced in a study of a mutant IDH1 vaccine in newly diagnosed glioma. Sample time point: week 11, during vaccination. It was 300 ug of mutant IDH1 20-mer peptide that made up each vaccine dose, given with topical imiquimod. The table came from immunoSEQ multiplex PCR; TCRdb's copy has only in-frame clones and leaves some out. The table records about 64,000 clones, approximately 84% of them present only once. The antigens for these receptors are not known. The specimen was PBMCs, collected from a glioma patient whose treatment included an IDH1 peptide vaccine. The receptors stem from a woman aged 50 to 60 with glioma.

This clone was seen more than once but under ten times. This chain links TRBV28 with TRBJ2-7; 8 bases map to TRBD2. V dropped 3 bases and J dropped 1; count of bases not matched to a gene: 5. This CDR3 is 15 amino acids long. Germline V gives CDR1 MDHEN, CDR2 SYDVKM. CDR3 nucleotides: TGTGCCAGCAGTTTGGCGGGGGGCTGGTCCTACGAGCAGTACTTC. Its protein product is CASSLAGGWSYEQYF.

V usage is TRBV6-5 and J usage is TRBJ2-7; TRBD2 matches at 10 bases. Losses at the gene ends were 4 bases for V and 0 bases for J; bases not matched to a gene: 6. Germline V gene data show CDR1 as MNHEY and CDR2 as SVGAGI. CDR3 length: 16 amino acids. DNA for the CDR3: TGTGCCAGCAGTTTTAGCGGGGGGACTCCCTCCTACGAGCAGTACTTC. Protein: CASSFSGGTPSYEQYF.

The chain is built from TRBV30 and TRBJ2-1, with TRBD2 matching 9 bases. CDR1 GTSNPN and CDR2 SVGIG come from the germline V gene (reference sequence). The CDR3 covers 16 residues. V lost 0 bases to trimming and J lost 0 bases; unmatched junction nucleotides: 3. CDR3 sequence reads: CAWSVLSGGSYNEQFF. The CDR3 DNA follows: TGTGCCTGGAGTGTACTTAGCGGGGGCTCCTACAATGAGCAGTTCTTC. Combining the CDR3 with reference TRBV30 and TRBJ2-1 gives the whole variable domain SQTIHQWPATLVQPVGSPLSLECTVEGTSNPNLYWYRQAAGRGLQLLFYSVGIGQISSEVPQNLSASRPQDRQFILSSKKLLLSDSGFYLCAWSVLSGGSYNEQFFGPGTRLTVL.

This chain uses TRBV6-1 with TRBJ1-6; no clear D gene. CDR3 length equals 14 residues. V was pared by 5 bases and J by 6 bases, with 11 bases between. CDR1 is MNHNS and CDR2 is SASEGT in the germline V gene. CDR3 sequence (DNA): TGTGCCAGCAGTCTCCTGGATGGTAATTCACCCCTCCACTTT. This codes for CASSLLDGNSPLHF.

V is TRBV28 and J is TRBJ1-1, with D possibly being TRBD1 (5 bases). This CDR3 is 12 amino acids long. V lost 6 bases, J lost 6 bases, and 11 bases lay in between. The V gene's germline CDR1 is MDHEN and CDR2 SYDVKM. CDR3 nucleotides: TGTGCCAGCAGAGCCTCACAGGCTGAAGCTTTCTTT. Amino acid sequence: CASRASQAEAFF. The full variable domain, its missing parts supplied by reference TRBV28 and TRBJ1-1, is DVKVTQSSRYLVKRTGEKVFLECVQDMDHENMFWYRQDPGLGLRLIYFSYDVKMKEKGDIPEGYSVSREKKERFSLILESASTNQTSMYLCASRASQAEAFFGQGTRLTVV.

The genes are TRBV7-9 and TRBJ2-1, with TRBD2 matching 7 bases. The CDR3 is 16 residues long. CDR1 SEHNR and CDR2 FQNEAQ come from the germline V gene (reference sequence). With V trimmed by 4 bases and J by 8 bases, 14 bases remained unmatched. The CDR3 is CASSSRRQRGRDEQFF. Here the CDR3 DNA reads TGTGCCAGCAGCTCACGGCGGCAGCGGGGAAGGGATGAGCAGTTCTTC.

The V and J genes are TRBV29-1 and TRBJ2-5; either TRBD1 or TRBD2 may supply D (5 bases each). The ends were cut back, 8 bases at V and 7 bases at J, with 14 bases in the middle. CDR1 and CDR2 from the germline V gene are SQVTM and ANQGSEA. The CDR3 runs to 11 residues. The CDR3: CSTGGGGTQYF. CDR3 bases: TGCAGCACAGGAGGTGGGGGGACCCAGTACTTC.

The chain uses TRBV19 and TRBJ2-1; D assignment may be TRBD1 or TRBD2 (5 bases each). The V end lost 5 bases, the J end lost 0 bases, and 17 bases lay between the germline ends. The CDR3 is made up of 17 amino acids. Germline CDR1 LNHDA, CDR2 SQIVND (reference sequence). The CDR3 DNA reads TGTGCCAGTAGTCCCCGGGGCTACTTAAGCTCCTACAATGAGCAGTTCTTC. Protein product: CASSPRGYLSSYNEQFF.

This chain uses TRBV29-1 with TRBJ1-1, with D possibly TRBD1 on 5 matching bases. The V end lost 4 bases, the J end lost 1 base, and 7 bases lay between the germline ends. CDR1 and CDR2 from the germline V gene are SQVTM and ANQGSEA. The CDR3 has 12 amino acids. CDR3 amino acids: CSVGQQNTEAFF. The CDR3 DNA sequence: TGCAGCGTTGGACAGCAGAACACTGAAGCTTTCTTT. Full variable domain (rest looked up from reference TRBV29-1 and TRBJ1-1): SAVISQKPSRDICQRGTSLTIQCQVDSQVTMMFWYRQQPGQSLTLIATANQGSEATYESGFVIDKFPISRPNLTFSTLTVSNMSPEDSSIYLCSVGQQNTEAFFGQGTRLTVV.

The V gene is TRBV10-2, the J gene TRBJ1-5, with a weak D call TRBD1 (6 bases). In germline, CDR1 is WSHSY, CDR2 SAAADI. This CDR3 region has 14 residues. V dropped 8 bases and J dropped 4 bases, with 15 bases sitting between them. As DNA, the CDR3 is TGCGCCAGCGGGACCCGGGACAATAATCAGCCCCAGCATTTT. As protein: CASGTRDNNQPQHF.

The chain employs TRBV27 and TRBJ2-7; D ambiguous. This CDR3 has 12 amino acids. V shed 6 bases and J shed 2 bases, with 8 bases lying between them. The germline V gene has CDR1 MNHEY and CDR2 SMNVEV (reference sequence). The CDR3 DNA is TGTGCCAGCAGCGACCGGACCTACGAGCAGTACTTC. This sequence encodes CASSDRTYEQYF.

This chain links TRBV19 with TRBJ2-3, with TRBD1 matching over 9 bases. Trimming took 5 bases from V and 2 from J; bases not matched to a gene: 5. CDR1 and CDR2 from the germline V gene are LNHDA and SQIVND (reference sequence). CDR3 size: 15 residues. The CDR3 is CASSLGTGTTDTQYF. The CDR3 nucleotides are TGTGCCAGTAGTCTTGGGACAGGGACCACAGATACGCAGTATTTT.

The chain joins TRBV5-6 to TRBJ1-1, with D hard to call. The CDR3 consists of 15 residues. Germline loops: CDR1 SGHDT, CDR2 YYEEEE. The V end was cut by 0 bases, the J end by 0 bases, with 9 bases between. CDR3 residues: CASSLVAGLNTEAFF. The CDR3 DNA is TGTGCCAGCAGCTTGGTTGCCGGATTGAACACTGAAGCTTTCTTT.

The chain joins TRBV5-6 to TRBJ1-2; 8 bases fit TRBD1. CDR1 SGHDT and CDR2 YYEEEE come from the germline V gene. Losses at the gene ends were 4 bases for V and 5 bases for J; bases not matched to a gene: 4. This CDR3 contains 13 residues. Here the CDR3 DNA reads TGTGCCAGCAGCGAGGACAGGGAATATGGCTACACCTTC. Amino acid sequence: CASSEDREYGYTF.

The V and J genes are TRBV9 and TRBJ2-7; D is unresolved. With 3 bases removed from V and 0 bases from J, the gap between germline ends came to 16 bases. Germline CDR1 reads SGDLS; CDR2 reads YYNGEE. The CDR3 extends over 16 amino acids. In DNA, the CDR3 is TGTGCCAGCAGCGATCCCTCAGGCCCCGGCTCCTACGAGCAGTACTTC. Residues: CASSDPSGPGSYEQYF.

The rearrangement joins TRBV30 to TRBJ2-1, with D perhaps being TRBD1 or TRBD2 (6 bases each). This CDR3 comprises 12 residues. Looked up from germline, CDR1 is GTSNPN and CDR2 is SVGIG (reference sequence). The germline V and J ends were trimmed by 4 bases and 12 bases, with 16 bases remaining between them. The CDR3 DNA reads TGTGCCTGGATGGCCCGGGGGCGAGCGCAGTTCTTC. This gives the protein CAWMARGRAQFF.

The CDR3 region is CASSWNRDYSGNTIYF. As DNA, the CDR3 is TGTGCCAGCAGCTGGAACAGGGACTACTCTGGAAACACCATATATTTT. The chain carries TRBV5-5 and TRBJ1-3, with D perhaps matching TRBD1 (6 bases). From germline, CDR1 is SGHKS and CDR2 YYEKEE (reference sequence). The germline V and J ends were trimmed by 3 bases and 0 bases, with 13 bases remaining between them. The length of the CDR3 is 16 residues. Looking up the rest from reference TRBV5-5 and TRBJ1-3 gives the full variable domain: DAGVTQSPTHLIKTRGQQVTLRCSPISGHKSVSWYQQVLGQGPQFIFQYYEKEERGRGNFPDRFSARQFPNYSSELNVNALLLGDSALYLCASSWNRDYSGNTIYFGEGSWLTVV.